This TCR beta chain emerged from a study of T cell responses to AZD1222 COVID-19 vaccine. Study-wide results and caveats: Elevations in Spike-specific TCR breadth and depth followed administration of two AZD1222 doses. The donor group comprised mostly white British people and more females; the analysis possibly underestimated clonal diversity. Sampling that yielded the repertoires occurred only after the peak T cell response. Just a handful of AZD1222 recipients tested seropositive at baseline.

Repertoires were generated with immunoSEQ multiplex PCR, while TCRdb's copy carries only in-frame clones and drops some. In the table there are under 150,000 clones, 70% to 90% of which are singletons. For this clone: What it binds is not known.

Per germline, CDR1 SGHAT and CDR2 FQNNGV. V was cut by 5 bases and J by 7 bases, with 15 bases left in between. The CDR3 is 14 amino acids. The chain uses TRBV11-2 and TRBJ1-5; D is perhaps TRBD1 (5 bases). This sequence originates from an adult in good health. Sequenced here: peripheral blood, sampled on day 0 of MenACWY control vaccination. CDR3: CASSPDGARQPQHF. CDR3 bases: TGTGCCAGCAGCCCGGACGGGGCAAGGCAGCCCCAGCATTTT. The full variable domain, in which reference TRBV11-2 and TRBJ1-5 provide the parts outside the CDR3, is EAGVAQSPRYKIIEKRQSVAFWCNPISGHATLYWYQQILGQGPKLLIQFQNNGVVDDSQLPKDRFSAERLKGVDSTLKIQPAKLEDSAVYLCASSPDGARQPQHFGDGTRLSIL.